The clone carrying this T cell receptor (beta chain) was seen more than once but under ten times. This specimen belongs to a study of cytomegalovirus exposure and HLA in healthy donors. CDR1 and CDR2 (germline): SNHLY, FYNNEI. The germline V and J ends were trimmed by 8 bases and 0 bases, with 15 bases remaining between them. This CDR3 region has 15 residues. Use of 60 Vbeta and 13 Jbeta primers characterized the PCR. Using immunoSEQ multiplex PCR, the repertoire was profiled, and TCRdb retains in-frame clones only, with some absent. Counted here are around 100,000 clones, 65% to 75% occurring once; the ten biggest clones make up 4% to 5.5%.

The J gene is TRBJ2-3, the V gene TRBV2; D is unclear. Specimen: PBMCs. The TCR sequence derives from a man aged 25-45 years in good health and CMV-seropositive. The CDR3 spells CASSREFTSTDTQYF. The CDR3 nucleotides read TGTGCCAGCTCCCGCGAATTTACTAGCACAGATACGCAGTATTTT. The variable domain in full, completed from reference TRBV2 and TRBJ2-3, reads EPEVTQTPSHQVTQMGQEVILRCVPISNHLYFYWYRQILGQKVEFLVSFYNNEISEKSEIFDDQFSVERPDGSNFTLKIRSTKLEDSAMYFCASSREFTSTDTQYFGPGTRLTVL.